This T cell receptor beta chain was sequenced for a study of blood T cell repertoires in COVID-19. Study overall: Acute and convalescent COVID-19 samples came from the United States, Italy and Spain.

TCRdb's copy holds only in-frame clones and misses some; the assay was immunoSEQ multiplex PCR. The sample has roughly 150,000 clones, roughly 80% seen once. Patients from Seattle were sampled longitudinally, starting during active infection. The germline gives CDR1 MNHEY, CDR2 SVGAGI. CDR3 length equals 12 residues. V lost 9 bases, J lost 1 base, and 9 bases lay in between. The sequence came from a woman over 75 with COVID-19, enrolled during active disease. The genes are TRBV6-5 and TRBJ1-1, with unresolved D. Source material: peripheral blood. The CDR3 loop is CASRHWNTEAFF. CDR3 DNA: TGTGCCAGTAGACACTGGAACACTGAAGCTTTCTTT.